This entry features one TCR beta chain sequence. This specimen comes from a study of control samples from healthy donors and cancer patients. Looked up from germline, CDR1 is SGHTA and CDR2 is FQGNSA. V lost 3 bases to trimming and J lost 7 bases, with 15 bases between them. CDR3 length equals 15 residues. Produced via immunoSEQ multiplex PCR; TCRdb's table is partial and in-frame only. The table shows about 85,000 clones, with approximately 88% occurring only once. This TCR was sampled from a woman aged 55-69 years in good health. The source material was blood. The gene calls are TRBV7-2 and TRBJ2-2; D unclear. CDR3 sequence: CASSFSTQSGGELFF. In nucleotides, the CDR3 is TGTGCCAGCAGCTTTTCCACCCAATCGGGCGGGGAGCTGTTTTTT.